A single sample gave rise to the 32 T cell receptor beta chains below, sequenced in a study of T cell clonotyping in hematopoietic cell transplantation. TCRdb's table, derived via immunoSEQ multiplex PCR, lists solely in-frame clones and lacks some. The table records 40,000 to 45,000 clones, around 94% of them present only once. The material sequenced was peripheral blood mononuclear cells. These receptors were obtained from a woman between 45 and 60 years old in good health. Some clones in this sample may be carry-over from other donors' samples.

The rearrangement joins TRBV7-9 to TRBJ1-3; D might be TRBD1 (6 bases). The V gene's germline CDR1 is SEHNR and CDR2 FQNEAQ (reference sequence). The CDR3 totals 15 residues. The V end lost 6 bases, the J end lost 9 bases, and 21 bases lay between the germline ends. CDR3 sequence reads: CASRPTGIGSSTIYF. In DNA, the CDR3 is TGTGCCAGCAGACCGACAGGTATCGGTTCCAGCACCATATATTTT.

In nucleotides, the CDR3 is TGTGCCAGCAGTCCCCACCAGGCCGGCCAAATAAAATACGAGCAGTACTTC. Translating gives CASSPHQAGQIKYEQYF. The chain combines TRBV28 with TRBJ2-7, with D unclear. The CDR3 is 17 amino acids. Germline V gene sequence: CDR1 MDHEN, CDR2 SYDVKM. Trimming removed 5 bases from V and 4 bases from J, with 24 bases in between. Supplemented by reference TRBV28 and TRBJ2-7, the full variable domain reads DVKVTQSSRYLVKRTGEKVFLECVQDMDHENMFWYRQDPGLGLRLIYFSYDVKMKEKGDIPEGYSVSREKKERFSLILESASTNQTSMYLCASSPHQAGQIKYEQYFGPGTRLTVT.

The rearrangement links TRBV15 to TRBJ1-1; unclear D gene. V dropped 0 bases and J dropped 2 bases, with 4 bases sitting between them. This CDR3 spans 13 amino acids. CDR1 LNHNV and CDR2 YYDKDF come from the germline V gene (reference sequence). CDR3 sequence reads: CATSRELNTEAFF. Here the CDR3 DNA reads TGTGCCACCAGCAGAGAGCTTAACACTGAAGCTTTCTTT.

V is TRBV27 and J is TRBJ2-5, with unresolved D. The CDR3 covers 15 residues. The germline V gene has CDR1 MNHEY and CDR2 SMNVEV (reference sequence). Trimming removed 5 bases at V and 7 bases at J, with 20 bases between. The CDR3 nucleotides read TGTGCCAGCAGTCCAACATCACAGCCGCCAACGACCCAGTACTTC. Protein product: CASSPTSQPPTTQYF.

The chain carries TRBV5-1 and TRBJ2-7, with TRBD1 matching over 7 bases. Looked up from germline, CDR1 is SGHRS and CDR2 is YFSETQ. V was clipped by 0 bases and J by 4 bases; unmatched bases: 13. The CDR3 is 17 amino acids. The CDR3 DNA reads TGCGCCAGCAGCTTGGCCTTCGGGACAGTTACCCCGTACGAGCAGTACTTC. It translates to CASSLAFGTVTPYEQYF.

This rearrangement joins TRBV28 to TRBJ1-4; the D gene is possibly TRBD1 (6 bases). The CDR3 is 13 amino acids. Germline CDR1 MDHEN, CDR2 SYDVKM. Trimming took off 6 bases at V and 7 bases at J, with 12 bases between the two ends. The CDR3 DNA reads TGTGCCAGCAGGACAGGTGGGATTGAAAAACTGTTTTTT. It translates to CASRTGGIEKLFF.

CDR3 residues: CASINGGSGNTIYF. Written as DNA, the CDR3 is TGTGCCAGCATCAACGGGGGTTCTGGAAACACCATATATTTT. This chain links TRBV28 with TRBJ1-3, with D perhaps matching TRBD1 (5 bases). Trimming cost V 7 bases and J 1 base, with 11 bases left between them. The germline V gene has CDR1 MDHEN and CDR2 SYDVKM. The CDR3 sequence is 14 residues long.

This clone was recorded only once. The CDR3 DNA follows: TGTGCCAGCAGACAGGGACAACTGAACACTGAAGCTTTCTTT. Amino acids: CASRQGQLNTEAFF. The V gene is TRBV5-4, the J gene TRBJ1-1; D is possibly TRBD1 (6 bases). Germline V gene sequence: CDR1 SGHNT, CDR2 YYREEE (reference sequence). There are 14 residues in the CDR3. Trimming pared 5 bases from V and 0 bases from J, leaving 11 bases between.

The V call is TRBV2, the J call TRBJ1-1; D is perhaps TRBD1 (6 bases). The germline V gene has CDR1 SNHLY and CDR2 FYNNEI. V dropped 6 bases and J dropped 0 bases, with 14 bases sitting between them. This CDR3 is 15 amino acids long. In DNA, the CDR3 is TGTGCCAGCAGAAGAGGCCAGGGGATGAACACTGAAGCTTTCTTT. Encoded protein: CASRRGQGMNTEAFF.

The chain couples TRBV13 to TRBJ2-3; 9 bases match TRBD2. V gave up 4 bases and J gave up 3 bases; unmatched junction bases: 8. Germline loops: CDR1 PRHDT, CDR2 FYEKMQ (reference sequence). The CDR3 runs 16 residues. The CDR3 loop reads CASSWTGLANTDTQYF. The CDR3 DNA reads TGTGCCAGCAGCTGGACTGGACTAGCGAATACAGATACGCAGTATTTT.

The J gene is TRBJ2-2, the V gene TRBV27; D might be TRBD1 or TRBD2, each matching 5 bases. CDR1 is MNHEY, CDR2 SMNVEV, per germline (reference sequence). This CDR3 is 13 amino acids long. V lost 3 bases to trimming and J lost 6 bases, with 8 bases between them. For the CDR3, the DNA is TGTGCCAGCAGTTTTGGGGGTGCCGGGGAGCTGTTTTTT. Protein product: CASSFGGAGELFF.

The chain uses TRBV5-1 and TRBJ1-2, with 7 bases lining up with TRBD1. CDR3 length: 14 amino acids. Trimming took 4 bases from V and 2 from J; bases not matched to a gene: 5. The germline V gene has CDR1 SGHRS and CDR2 YFSETQ. CDR3 DNA sequence: TGCGCCAGCAGCCCTGGGACAGAAAACTATGGCTACACCTTC. Its translation is CASSPGTENYGYTF.

The chain uses TRBV29-1 and TRBJ1-5, with D possibly matching TRBD1 (6 bases). The CDR3 sequence is 12 residues long. Looked up from germline, CDR1 is SQVTM and CDR2 is ANQGSEA. V lost 5 bases and J lost 11, with 16 bases in between. The CDR3 region is CSVWGRGEAQHF. The CDR3 nucleotides are TGCAGCGTTTGGGGCAGGGGAGAAGCCCAGCATTTT. Together with reference TRBV29-1 and TRBJ1-5, the CDR3 gives the full variable domain: SAVISQKPSRDICQRGTSLTIQCQVDSQVTMMFWYRQQPGQSLTLIATANQGSEATYESGFVIDKFPISRPNLTFSTLTVSNMSPEDSSIYLCSVWGRGEAQHFGDGTRLSIL.

The chain uses TRBV9 and TRBJ2-2, with 8 bases lining up with TRBD2. CDR3 length: 16 amino acids. V gave up 0 bases and J gave up 4 bases; unmatched junction bases: 5. Germline V gene lookup returns CDR1 SGDLS and CDR2 YYNGEE. The CDR3 bases are TGTGCCAGCAGCGTAGGGACGGGGGGGTTCACCGGGGAGCTGTTTTTT. This codes for CASSVGTGGFTGELFF.

This sequence joins TRBV13 and TRBJ1-6; 8 positions match TRBD1. CDR1 is PRHDT, CDR2 FYEKMQ, per germline (reference sequence). The ends lost 4 bases at V and 10 bases at J; junction bases unmatched: 6. The CDR3 contains 14 residues. CDR3 residues: CASSSDRGGSPLHF. CDR3 bases: TGTGCCAGCAGCTCTGACAGGGGAGGATCACCCCTCCACTTT.

The CDR3 coding sequence is TGTGCCAGCAGCGGGGACAGGGGAAGCTACGAGCAGTACTTC. Translating it yields CASSGDRGSYEQYF. The rearrangement uses TRBV2 and TRBJ2-7, with 10 bases lining up with TRBD1. This CDR3 contains 14 residues. The trim removed 6 bases at V and 3 bases at J, leaving 5 bases unmatched. Germline V gives CDR1 SNHLY, CDR2 FYNNEI.

The J gene is TRBJ1-2, the V gene TRBV11-3; 7 bases agree with TRBD1. From germline, CDR1 is SGHNT and CDR2 YENEEA. V shed 5 bases, J shed 0 bases, and the junction held 3 bases outside the gene matches. CDR3 length: 14 amino acids. The CDR3 sequence: CASSRDSTNYGYTF. The CDR3 DNA reads TGTGCCAGCAGCCGGGACAGTACTAACTATGGCTACACCTTC.

This rearrangement joins TRBV11-3 to TRBJ2-3; D uncertain. Trimming left V 4 bases short and J 2 bases short, with 13 bases between. This CDR3 spans 15 amino acids. Germline CDR1 SGHNT, CDR2 YENEEA. The CDR3 is CASSSSHGYTDTQYF. The DNA of the CDR3 is TGTGCCAGCAGCTCATCTCATGGATACACAGATACGCAGTATTTT.

The V call is TRBV28, the J call TRBJ2-7; D remains ambiguous. This CDR3 comprises 14 residues. V was clipped by 5 bases and J by 2 bases, with 13 bases between them. Germline V gene sequence: CDR1 MDHEN, CDR2 SYDVKM. The DNA of the CDR3 is TGTGCCAGCAGTGTCATGGGTGGAACCTACGAGCAGTACTTC. This gives the protein CASSVMGGTYEQYF.

The chain employs TRBV5-1 and TRBJ1-1, with D possibly matching TRBD1 (5 bases). Trimming removed 4 bases at V and 1 base at J, with 11 bases between. The CDR3 is made up of 14 amino acids. Germline V lookup: CDR1 SGHRS, CDR2 YFSETQ. CDR3 nucleotide sequence: TGCGCCAGCAGCGAAGACCAGGGGAACACTGAAGCTTTCTTT. Encoded protein: CASSEDQGNTEAFF.

The chain employs TRBV6-1 and TRBJ1-1, with 10 bases that match TRBD1. CDR3 size: 14 residues. Germline CDR1 MNHNS, CDR2 SASEGT. After removal of 3 bases from V and 5 bases from J, the junction contained 3 bases not matched to a gene. CDR3 nucleotide sequence: TGTGCCAGCAGTGACGACAGGGGGCATACTGAAGCTTTCTTT. This codes for CASSDDRGHTEAFF.

This chain connects TRBV5-1 to TRBJ2-5, with 8 bases that match TRBD2. Germline values: CDR1 SGHRS, CDR2 YFSETQ. The CDR3 has 15 residues. V trimming: 8 bases; J trimming: 1 base; junction bases outside the gene matches: 10. The CDR3 is CASKVGGGIQETQYF. The CDR3 bases are TGCGCCAGTAAAGTTGGCGGGGGGATCCAAGAGACCCAGTACTTC.

This chain links TRBV5-4 with TRBJ2-3; no clear D gene. V dropped 1 base and J dropped 1 base, with 13 bases sitting between them. The CDR3 runs to 16 residues. Germline V lookup: CDR1 SGHNT, CDR2 YYREEE (reference sequence). For the CDR3, the DNA is TGTGCCAGCAGCTTGAATCCGCAGGACCGCACAGATACGCAGTATTTT. Translation gives CASSLNPQDRTDTQYF.

The J gene is TRBJ1-6, the V gene TRBV4-1; D is possibly TRBD1 (5 bases). The CDR3 has 14 residues. Germline CDR1 reads MGHRA; CDR2 reads YSYEKL. The V and J ends lost 1 base and 10 bases respectively, with 11 bases between them. CDR3 coding DNA: TGCGCCAGCAGCCAAGTAAGGGGTTGGTCACCCCTCCACTTT. It specifies CASSQVRGWSPLHF.

The chain is built from TRBV11-3 and TRBJ1-1; 7 bases are a match to TRBD1. The CDR3 spans 14 residues. The germline CDR1 and CDR2 sequences are SGHNT and YENEEA. The trim removed 1 base at V and 4 bases at J, leaving 3 bases unmatched. CDR3 in amino acids: CASSLAPGGTEAFF. As DNA, the CDR3 is TGTGCCAGCAGCTTAGCTCCAGGGGGCACTGAAGCTTTCTTT.

This chain links TRBV28 with TRBJ1-5, with 8 bases that match TRBD1. Germline CDR1 is MDHEN and CDR2 is SYDVKM. This CDR3 contains 15 residues. With 2 bases clipped from V and 6 bases from J, the junction kept 6 bases outside the gene matches. The chain's CDR3 is CASSLTGGGGQPQHF. The CDR3 bases are TGTGCCAGCAGTTTAACAGGGGGAGGCGGTCAGCCCCAGCATTTT.

The rearrangement links TRBV7-2 to TRBJ2-7, with 8 bases aligning to TRBD1. CDR3 length: 15 amino acids. Trimming at V came to 1 base and at J to 6 bases, leaving 8 bases not matched to a gene. CDR1 SGHTA and CDR2 FQGNSA come from the germline V gene. The CDR3 protein is CASSLGDRRFAEQYF. CDR3 coding DNA: TGTGCCAGCAGCTTAGGGGACAGGCGCTTCGCCGAGCAGTACTTC.

This chain connects TRBV19 to TRBJ1-6; D remains unclear. Between the trimmed V and J ends, which lost 4 bases and 0 bases, there was a span of 10 bases. CDR3 length equals 16 residues. CDR1 and CDR2 (germline): LNHDA, SQIVND (reference sequence). The CDR3 sequence is CASSNSWGSYNSPLHF. Written as DNA, the CDR3 is TGTGCCAGTAGTAATTCGTGGGGCTCCTATAATTCACCCCTCCACTTT.

The rearrangement links TRBV10-3 to TRBJ1-1; unclear D gene. The CDR3 is made up of 15 amino acids. Germline V gene lookup returns CDR1 ENHRY and CDR2 SYGVKD. V dropped 3 bases and J dropped 1 base, with 12 bases sitting between them. CDR3 residues: CAISESTVRNTEAFF. The DNA for the CDR3 is TGTGCCATCAGTGAATCCACCGTGAGGAACACTGAAGCTTTCTTT.

The chain uses TRBV6-1 and TRBJ2-5; 12 nucleotides match TRBD2. With V trimmed by 2 bases and J by 2 bases, 0 bases remained unmatched. CDR3 length equals 15 residues. Germline values: CDR1 MNHNS, CDR2 SASEGT. The CDR3: CASSELAGGQETQYF. The CDR3 nucleotides read TGTGCCAGCAGTGAACTAGCGGGGGGGCAAGAGACCCAGTACTTC.

This clone was recorded only once. The J gene is TRBJ2-1, the V gene TRBV7-3, with TRBD1 matching 11 bases. The germline CDR1 and CDR2 sequences are SGHTA and FQGTGA. The ends lost 0 bases at V and 5 bases at J; junction bases unmatched: 3. This CDR3 region has 16 residues. The CDR3 region is CASSLTGTGGDNEQFF. For the CDR3, the DNA is TGTGCCAGCAGCTTAACTGGGACAGGGGGAGACAATGAGCAGTTCTTC.

This clone was observed a single time. The chain uses TRBV7-6 and TRBJ1-1; no clear D. CDR3 length equals 14 residues. The V gene lost 3 bases and the J gene lost 5 bases, with 13 bases spanning the gap. Germline V lookup: CDR1 SGHVS, CDR2 FNYEAQ. CDR3 sequence: CASSFSMGNTEAFF. The CDR3 coding sequence is TGTGCCAGCAGCTTTTCTATGGGGAATACTGAAGCTTTCTTT.